This TCR beta chain was documented in a study of regulatory T cells in long-lasting Graves disease. Study-level information: Graves' disease counted as persistent after over 5 years of antithyroid drugs with positive TSH receptor antibodies.

The CDR3 runs 14 residues. Germline V gene sequence: CDR1 MDHEN, CDR2 SYDVKM. The V end lost 5 bases, the J end lost 5 bases, and 13 bases lay between the germline ends. Time point reported: persistent/refractory GD, antithyroid drugs over 5 years with positive TRAb. Construction of the TCR library relied on RNA isolated from PBMCs. This clonotype has just a few counts. Building the TCR beta libraries relied on iRepertoire HTBI primers, and CDR3 regions underwent Arm-PCR. TCRdb re-called the multiplex PCR reads through MiXCR, storing one row per CDR3 protein. The sample lists about 660,000 distinct CDR3 sequences, approximately 29% occurring once.

Material: peripheral blood mononuclear cells (PBMCs), obtained when the disease was refractory, from a patient treated with antithyroid drugs. The genes are TRBV28 and TRBJ2-1, with D perhaps TRBD1 or TRBD2 (5 bases each). This sequence was found in a female donor with Graves disease. CDR3 nucleotide sequence: TGTGCCAGCAGTATCACCGGGACCCACAATGAGCAGTTCTTC. Amino acids: CASSITGTHNEQFF.